Below are 10 T cell receptor beta chains sequenced from a single sample in a study of CD4 T cells in relation to SARS-CoV-2 and coronaviruses. Produced via immunoSEQ multiplex PCR; TCRdb's table is partial and in-frame only. Altogether 18,000 or so clones are present, around 73% being singletons, with the ten largest covering roughly a fifth. CD4+ T cells from unexposed donors were obtained before the COVID-19 pandemic (2011-2018). Isolation of CD4+ T cells took place after nine to ten days in culture. What these receptors recognize is not known. The sample taken for sequencing was CD4+ T cells from PBMCs, cultured in vitro. The receptor source for this set is a human donor in good health.

The chain uses TRBV27 and TRBJ1-2; 7 bases map to TRBD1. Germline V lookup: CDR1 MNHEY, CDR2 SMNVEV (reference sequence). The ends lost 3 bases at V and 2 bases at J; junction bases unmatched: 9. CDR3 length: 16 residues. The CDR3 DNA is TGTGCCAGCAGTTTTACGGCGACAGGGTGGAACTATGGCTACACCTTC. It specifies CASSFTATGWNYGYTF.

The chain joins TRBV5-1 to TRBJ2-7; weak D call: TRBD2 (6 bases). The CDR3 has 14 amino acids. The V gene's germline CDR1 is SGHRS and CDR2 YFSETQ. V was pared by 6 bases and J by 5 bases, with 18 bases between. Written as DNA, the CDR3 is TGCGCCAGCACCCGGGGTAGCGGTACCAACGAGCAGTACTTC. Its protein is CASTRGSGTNEQYF. The full variable domain, with the rest looked up from reference TRBV5-1 and TRBJ2-7, is KAGVTQTPRYLIKTRGQQVTLSCSPISGHRSVSWYQQTPGQGLQFLFEYFSETQRNKGNFPGRFSGRQFSNSRSEMNVSTLELGDSALYLCASTRGSGTNEQYFGPGTRLTVT.

The rearrangement links TRBV30 to TRBJ2-6; D call uncertain. CDR3 size: 14 residues. The germline V gene has CDR1 GTSNPN and CDR2 SVGIG (reference sequence). Trimming removed 2 bases from V and 0 bases from J, with 5 bases in between. CDR3 residues: CAWSTVSGANVLTF. The CDR3 DNA follows: TGTGCCTGGAGTACCGTCTCTGGGGCCAACGTCCTGACTTTC.

V usage is TRBV10-1 and J usage is TRBJ2-7; no clear D gene. V was cut by 0 bases and J by 6 bases, with 6 bases left in between. The germline V gene encodes CDR1 WNHNN and CDR2 SYGVQD (reference sequence). The CDR3 has 12 amino acids. The CDR3 loop reads CASSESSGEQYF. In DNA, the CDR3 is TGCGCCAGCAGTGAGTCGTCCGGCGAGCAGTACTTC.

The chain carries TRBV5-1 and TRBJ2-6; D is unclear. V lost 1 base and J 5 bases, leaving 7 bases between the germline ends. The CDR3 is made up of 14 amino acids. The V gene's germline CDR1 is SGHRS and CDR2 YFSETQ. In DNA form, the CDR3 reads TGCGCCAGCAGCTTGTCTTCGCGGGCCAACGTCCTGACTTTC. It translates to CASSLSSRANVLTF.

This rearrangement joins TRBV29-1 to TRBJ2-4; maybe TRBD1 (6 bases). Deletions cut 3 bases from V and 5 bases from J, with 8 bases between. CDR1 and CDR2 from the germline V gene are SQVTM and ANQGSEA. This CDR3 comprises 12 residues. The CDR3 DNA is TGCAGCGTTGACGCAGGGGAAAACATTCAGTACTTC. It is translated as CSVDAGENIQYF.

The genes are TRBV5-6 and TRBJ1-4; 7 nucleotides line up with TRBD1. This CDR3 region has 14 residues. Germline V CDR1 and CDR2: SGHDT, YYEEEE. The junction had 0 bases not matched to a gene; V was cut back by 2 bases and J by 2 bases. This chain's CDR3 is CASSLQGTNEKLFF. The DNA for the CDR3 is TGTGCCAGCAGCTTACAGGGGACTAATGAAAAACTGTTTTTT.

The V gene is TRBV12-2, the J gene TRBJ1-3. TRBV12-2 is reported as a pseudogene. The CDR3 sequence is 15 residues long. CDR3 in amino acids: CASRGWASSGNTIYF. The CDR3 region has the DNA TGTGCATCTCGGGGGTGGGCAAGCTCTGGAAACACCATATATTTT.

In this sample, this clone turned up a few times. The rearrangement joins TRBV3-1 (or the pseudogene TRBV3-2) to TRBJ2-2; TRBD2 matches 9 bases. V shed 4 bases and J 5 bases; nucleotides not matched to a gene: 5. From germline, CDR1 is LGHDT and CDR2 YNNKEL (reference sequence). This CDR3 is built from 15 residues. DNA for the CDR3: TGTGCCAGCAGCCTTAGCGGGAGTAGTACCGGGGAGCTGTTTTTT. Protein: CASSLSGSSTGELFF.

The V gene is TRBV5-1, the J gene TRBJ2-7, with 8 nucleotides matching TRBD2. Germline CDR1 SGHRS, CDR2 YFSETQ. The CDR3 loop spans 16 amino acids. V lost 4 bases and J lost 3; bases outside the gene matches: 12. CDR3 residues: CASSRTPLREDYEQYF. CDR3 DNA: TGCGCCAGCAGCAGGACCCCCTTGCGGGAGGACTACGAGCAGTACTTC. Full variable domain (remainder filled in from reference TRBV5-1 and TRBJ2-7): KAGVTQTPRYLIKTRGQQVTLSCSPISGHRSVSWYQQTPGQGLQFLFEYFSETQRNKGNFPGRFSGRQFSNSRSEMNVSTLELGDSALYLCASSRTPLREDYEQYFGPGTRLTVT.